This paragraph reports one T cell receptor (beta chain). Measured with immunoSEQ multiplex PCR; TCRdb has only the in-frame clones, and not every one. The table shows about 220,000 clones, with approximately 90% occurring only once. This CDR3 comprises 16 residues. V gave up 5 bases and J gave up 1 base, with 14 bases separating them. Germline CDR1 is PRHDT and CDR2 is FYEKMQ (reference sequence). The source of the sample is a study of blood T cell repertoires in COVID-19. Study as a whole: Researchers got acute and convalescent COVID-19 samples from the United States, Italy and Spain.

Across about two dozen US areas, participants ranged in age from about 18 to 100 years. This sequence originates from a woman in her 30s with acute COVID-19. V is TRBV13 and J is TRBJ2-2; TRBD1 might be the D (6 bases). Material for sequencing was PBMCs or T cells enriched from blood (not recorded which). The CDR3 reads CASSPQGTKNTGELFF. Written as DNA, the CDR3 is TGTGCCAGCAGCCCTCAGGGGACAAAGAACACCGGGGAGCTGTTTTTT.